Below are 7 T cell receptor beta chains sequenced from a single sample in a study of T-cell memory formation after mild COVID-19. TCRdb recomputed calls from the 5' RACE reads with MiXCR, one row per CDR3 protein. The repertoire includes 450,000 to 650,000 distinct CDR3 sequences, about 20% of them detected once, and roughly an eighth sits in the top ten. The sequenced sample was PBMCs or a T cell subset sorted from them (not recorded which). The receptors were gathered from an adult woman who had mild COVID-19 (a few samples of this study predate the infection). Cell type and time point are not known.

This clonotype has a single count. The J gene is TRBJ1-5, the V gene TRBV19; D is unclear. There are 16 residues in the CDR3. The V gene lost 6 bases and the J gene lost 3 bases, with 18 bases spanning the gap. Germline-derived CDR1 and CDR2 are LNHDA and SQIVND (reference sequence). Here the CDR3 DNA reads TGTGCCAGTAGCCCATACAGTGTCTATTCCAATCAGCCCCAGCATTTT. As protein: CASSPYSVYSNQPQHF.

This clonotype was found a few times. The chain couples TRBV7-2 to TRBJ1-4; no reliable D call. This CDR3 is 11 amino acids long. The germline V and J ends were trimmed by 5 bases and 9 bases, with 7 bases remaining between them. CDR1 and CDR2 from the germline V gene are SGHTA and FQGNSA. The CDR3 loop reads CASSTSKKLFF. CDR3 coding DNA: TGTGCCAGCAGCACCAGTAAAAAACTGTTTTTT.

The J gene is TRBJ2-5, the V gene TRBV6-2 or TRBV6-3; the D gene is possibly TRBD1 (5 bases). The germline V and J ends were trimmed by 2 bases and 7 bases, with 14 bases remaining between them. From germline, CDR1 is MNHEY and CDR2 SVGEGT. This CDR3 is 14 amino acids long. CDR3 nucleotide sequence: TGTGCCAGCAGTTACGGCAGGGCGCTAGGGACCCAGTACTTC. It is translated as CASSYGRALGTQYF.

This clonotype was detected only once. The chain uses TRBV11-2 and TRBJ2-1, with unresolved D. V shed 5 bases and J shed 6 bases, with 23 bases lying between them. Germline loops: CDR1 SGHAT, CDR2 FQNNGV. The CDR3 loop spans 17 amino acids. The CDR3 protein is CASSTRTNHSWGNEQFF. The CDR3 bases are TGTGCCAGCAGCACCCGGACCAACCACTCCTGGGGCAATGAGCAGTTCTTC.

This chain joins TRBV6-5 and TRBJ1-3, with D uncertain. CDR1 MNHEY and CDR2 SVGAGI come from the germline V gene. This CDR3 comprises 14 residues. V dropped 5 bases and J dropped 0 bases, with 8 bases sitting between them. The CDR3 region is CASSLRFSGNTIYF. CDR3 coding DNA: TGTGCCAGCAGTCTCCGGTTCTCTGGAAACACCATATATTTT.

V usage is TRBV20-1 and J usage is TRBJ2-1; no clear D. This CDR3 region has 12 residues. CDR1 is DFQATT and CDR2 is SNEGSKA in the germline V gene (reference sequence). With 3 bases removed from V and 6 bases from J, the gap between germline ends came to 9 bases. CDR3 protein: CSASLVVNEQFF. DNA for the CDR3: TGCAGTGCTAGTCTAGTTGTCAATGAGCAGTTCTTC.

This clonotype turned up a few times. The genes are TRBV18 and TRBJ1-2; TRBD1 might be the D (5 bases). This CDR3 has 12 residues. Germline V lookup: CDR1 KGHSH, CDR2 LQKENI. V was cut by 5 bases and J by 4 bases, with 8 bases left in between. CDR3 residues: CASSYDSYGYTF. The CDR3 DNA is TGTGCCAGCTCATACGACAGCTATGGCTACACCTTC.